The 19 T cell receptor beta chains listed next were all sequenced from one sample in a study of PD-L1 blockade in urothelial cancer. This table comes from immunoSEQ multiplex PCR, and its TCRdb copy is limited to in-frame clones, with some not included. This table has about 32,000 clones, 87% appearing once. Sequencing was performed on PBMCs, taken around atezolizumab (anti-PD-L1) treatment. These TCRs come from a man aged 45-65 years with urothelial cancer.

The chain combines TRBV4-3 with TRBJ2-7; the match to TRBD2 covers 11 bases. With 4 bases clipped from V and 1 base from J, the junction kept 6 bases outside the gene matches. The germline CDR1 and CDR2 sequences are LGHNA and YSLEER. The CDR3 covers 16 residues. The CDR3 reads CASSLSSGRPSYEQYF. DNA of the CDR3: TGCGCCAGCAGCCTTTCTAGCGGGAGGCCATCCTACGAGCAGTACTTC.

The rearrangement links TRBV9 to TRBJ1-5; 7 nucleotides align to TRBD1. The V and J ends lost 4 bases and 9 bases, in that order; junction bases with no gene match: 10. There are 14 residues in the CDR3. Germline V gene sequence: CDR1 SGDLS, CDR2 YYNGEE. The CDR3 region is CASSNRDSLWPQHF. CDR3 nucleotides: TGTGCCAGCAGCAACCGGGACAGCTTATGGCCCCAGCATTTT. The variable domain in full, completed from reference TRBV9 and TRBJ1-5, reads DSGVTQTPKHLITATGQRVTLRCSPRSGDLSVYWYQQSLDQGLQFLIQYYNGEERAKGNILERFSAQQFPDLHSELNLSSLELGDSALYFCASSNRDSLWPQHFGDGTRLSIL.

This chain joins TRBV28 and TRBJ2-3, with 7 bases that match TRBD1. This CDR3 contains 16 residues. The germline gives CDR1 MDHEN, CDR2 SYDVKM. Trimming removed 1 base from V and 4 bases from J; junction bases left unmatched: 8. The CDR3 loop is CASSLFPGGQADTQYF. In DNA form, the CDR3 reads TGTGCCAGCAGTTTATTCCCAGGGGGACAAGCAGATACGCAGTATTTT.

The rearrangement joins TRBV7-3 to TRBJ2-3; 10 bases line up with TRBD1. CDR1 SGHTA and CDR2 FQGTGA come from the germline V gene. The CDR3 consists of 16 residues. The ends lost 4 bases at V and 1 base at J; junction bases unmatched: 5. The CDR3, as DNA: TGTGCCAGCAGCTCCGGACAGGGGGGTGGCACAGATACGCAGTATTTT. As protein: CASSSGQGGGTDTQYF.

The gene calls are TRBV6-5 and TRBJ2-2; D possibly corresponds to TRBD2 (5 bases). The V end lost 1 base, the J end lost 6 bases, and 12 bases lay between the germline ends. The CDR3 runs 15 residues. Germline CDR1 reads MNHEY; CDR2 reads SVGAGI. The CDR3: CASSYFSGSAGELFF. The CDR3 region has the DNA TGTGCCAGCAGTTACTTTTCGGGATCAGCCGGGGAGCTGTTTTTT.

Here the CDR3 reads CASREATGTTQYF. Here the CDR3 DNA reads TGTGCCAGTCGAGAGGCCACAGGTACTACGCAGTATTTT. The chain recombines TRBV2 with TRBJ2-3, with D perhaps TRBD1 (5 bases). V lost 9 bases to trimming and J lost 8 bases, with 18 bases between them. The germline V gene encodes CDR1 SNHLY and CDR2 FYNNEI. The length of the CDR3 is 13 residues. Full variable domain (remainder filled in from reference TRBV2 and TRBJ2-3): EPEVTQTPSHQVTQMGQEVILRCVPISNHLYFYWYRQILGQKVEFLVSFYNNEISEKSEIFDDQFSVERPDGSNFTLKIRSTKLEDSAMYFCASREATGTTQYFGPGTRLTVL.

This clone was detected only once. V is TRBV13 and J is TRBJ2-3; 10 positions agree with TRBD2. Germline-derived CDR1 and CDR2 are PRHDT and FYEKMQ (reference sequence). The CDR3 has 16 residues. Trimming removed 5 bases from V and 2 bases from J; junction bases left unmatched: 7. The CDR3 here is CASSRSSGGSTDTQYF. In DNA, the CDR3 is TGTGCCAGCAGCCGCAGTAGCGGGGGGTCCACAGATACGCAGTATTTT.

The chain links TRBV5-1 to TRBJ2-2; 11 nucleotides align to TRBD2. After removal of 4 bases from V and 6 bases from J, the junction contained 2 bases not matched to a gene. The CDR3 has 14 amino acids. Looked up from germline, CDR1 is SGHRS and CDR2 is YFSETQ. The CDR3 bases are TGCGCCAGCAGCCCGGGACTAGCGGCCGGGGAGCTGTTTTTT. This translates into CASSPGLAAGELFF.

This chain joins TRBV4-1 and TRBJ2-5, with TRBD2 identical over 9 bases. The V and J ends lost 1 base and 3 bases, in that order; junction bases with no gene match: 9. This CDR3 region has 17 residues. Germline V lookup: CDR1 MGHRA, CDR2 YSYEKL. The CDR3 nucleotides read TGCGCCAGCAGCCAAGGGTCGAGCGGGGGGCCTAAAGAGACCCAGTACTTC. Translating gives CASSQGSSGGPKETQYF.

The chain couples TRBV10-3 to TRBJ2-5, with TRBD2 matching 15 bases. The CDR3 is 14 amino acids. Unmatched junction bases numbered 3, after V lost 10 bases and J lost 3 bases. Germline CDR1 ENHRY, CDR2 SYGVKD. Here the CDR3 reads CATRTSGGEETQYF. CDR3 DNA sequence: TGTGCCACTAGGACTAGCGGGGGGGAAGAGACCCAGTACTTC.

The V and J genes are TRBV9 and TRBJ1-2, with TRBD1 matching 7 bases. This CDR3 region has 15 residues. CDR1 SGDLS and CDR2 YYNGEE come from the germline V gene. V was clipped by 0 bases and J by 7 bases; unmatched bases: 9. CDR3 loop: CASSVGEGAGGGYTF. The CDR3 nucleotides are TGTGCCAGCAGCGTAGGTGAGGGGGCAGGTGGTGGCTACACCTTC.

The chain employs TRBV19 and TRBJ2-5; TRBD1 matches 10 bases. This CDR3 is built from 17 residues. The germline V gene has CDR1 LNHDA and CDR2 SQIVND (reference sequence). J gave up 2 bases and V 2 bases, and 8 bases lay outside the gene matches. CDR3 in amino acids: CASSINTGTGEQETQYF. The DNA for the CDR3 is TGTGCCAGTAGTATAAACACCGGGACAGGGGAGCAAGAGACCCAGTACTTC.

The CDR3 DNA reads as TGTGCCAGCAGCCCAACGGGGGTTTCTGCCAAAAACATTCAGTACTTC. Its translation is CASSPTGVSAKNIQYF. This sequence joins TRBV7-8 and TRBJ2-4; TRBD2 is a possible D gene (6 bases). V shed 5 bases and J shed 1 base, with 15 bases lying between them. The CDR3 spans 16 residues. Germline loops: CDR1 SGHVS, CDR2 FQNEAQ. The entire variable domain, with the rest obtained from reference TRBV7-8 and TRBJ2-4, is as follows: GAGVSQSPRYKVAKRGQDVALRCDPISGHVSLFWYQQALGQGPEFLTYFQNEAQLDKSGLPSDRFFAERPEGSVSTLKIQRTQQEDSAVYLCASSPTGVSAKNIQYFGAGTRLSVL.

The gene calls are TRBV6-5 and TRBJ2-2, with a tentative D call TRBD1 (5 bases). Between the trimmed V and J ends, which lost 0 bases and 4 bases, there was a span of 12 bases. The CDR3 sequence is 16 residues long. Germline CDR1 is MNHEY and CDR2 is SVGAGI. The CDR3 DNA sequence: TGTGCCAGCAGTTACTCGGGGCCCCCGGGCACCGGGGAGCTGTTTTTT. Translated: CASSYSGPPGTGELFF.

The rearrangement joins TRBV5-1 to TRBJ2-5, with 7 bases aligning to TRBD2. Germline V gene sequence: CDR1 SGHRS, CDR2 YFSETQ. V was clipped by 2 bases and J by 1 base; unmatched bases: 5. CDR3 length equals 15 residues. The CDR3 region is CASSFGEGRQETQYF. CDR3 nucleotide sequence: TGCGCCAGCAGCTTTGGGGAGGGGCGCCAAGAGACCCAGTACTTC.

The CDR3 nucleotides are TGTGCCAGCAGTTTAACACAGGCCTCCTACGAGCAGTACTTC. Translating gives CASSLTQASYEQYF. The genes are TRBV28 and TRBJ2-7; a possible D gene is TRBD1 (5 bases). Trimming left V 2 bases short and J 0 bases short, with 8 bases between. Germline values: CDR1 MDHEN, CDR2 SYDVKM. CDR3 length equals 14 residues.

The chain has TRBV7-3 and TRBJ1-1; D gene unclear. The CDR3 runs 16 residues. Trimming removed 0 bases at V and 6 bases at J, with 17 bases between. The germline gives CDR1 SGHTA, CDR2 FQGTGA. CDR3 nucleotides: TGTGCCAGCAGCTTAACGGGCGGGAGTTTAGTACCTGAAGCTTTCTTT. This sequence encodes CASSLTGGSLVPEAFF.

J is TRBJ2-7 and V is TRBV9; D is perhaps TRBD2 (6 bases). Per the germline V gene, CDR1 is SGDLS and CDR2 is YYNGEE. CDR3 length: 14 residues. Trimming cost V 2 bases and J 0 bases, with 9 bases left between them. This CDR3 is CASSVSGVSYEQYF. The DNA for the CDR3 is TGTGCCAGCAGCGTTAGCGGCGTCTCCTACGAGCAGTACTTC.

The chain is built from TRBV19 and TRBJ2-4; D ambiguous. The V gene lost 2 bases and the J gene lost 8 bases, with 7 bases spanning the gap. The CDR3 extends over 12 amino acids. CDR1 is LNHDA and CDR2 is SQIVND in the germline V gene (reference sequence). This CDR3 reads CASSIIEDIQYF. CDR3 in DNA: TGTGCCAGTAGTATAATAGAGGACATTCAGTACTTC.